These T cell receptor beta chains were read from a single sample in a study of T cell responses to AZD1222 COVID-19 vaccine. Here immunoSEQ multiplex PCR was the method, and the copy in TCRdb shows in-frame clones only, minus some. This sample carries roughly 150,000 clones, roughly 93% of them seen once, and the ten largest clones take about 2%. This specimen was peripheral blood, taken 28 days after the second AZD1222 dose. The receptors shown here come from an adult who received the AZD1222 COVID-19 vaccine. CDR3s include the opening cysteine and the closing phenylalanine or tryptophan. Fields, in order: J gene, D gene, CDR3 length, V gene, clone size, CDR3 DNA, CDR3 protein. D genes are given only for firm matches. Where a row states a size, it is once, few, many or the class of an expanded clone; other rows omit it.

TRBJ2-3,-,15,TRBV6-5,few,TGTGCCAGCAGTTATGGTGGGCCTAACACAGATACGCAGTATTTT,CASSYGGPNTDTQYF
TRBJ2-3,TRBD2,15,TRBV18,-,TGTGCCAGCTCACTGACTAGCGGGGGGGCCGTCACGCAGTATTTT,CASSLTSGGAVTQYF
TRBJ1-1,TRBD1,15,TRBV7-2,-,TGTGCCAGCAGCGAGACCACAGGGGGCTTCGCTGAAGCTTTCTTT,CASSETTGGFAEAFF
TRBJ2-4,-,14,TRBV7-9,-,TGTGCCAGCAGCTTGGGGGAAGGTCAGGTGGTTCAGTACTTC,CASSLGEGQVVQYF
TRBJ1-1,-,13,TRBV30,few,TGTGCCTGGAGTGTAATAGGGATGGGTGAAGCTTTCTTT,CAWSVIGMGEAFF
TRBJ2-2,TRBD1,16,TRBV27,-,TGTGCCAGCACTTCTAACAGGGGGCCGGACACCGGGGAGCTGTTTTTT,CASTSNRGPDTGELFF
TRBJ1-2,-,13,TRBV12-3/TRBV12-4,-,TGTGCCAGCATGAGATCGGCCTCCTTCGGCTACACCTTC,CASMRSASFGYTF
TRBJ1-1,-,12,TRBV11-2,-,TGTGCCAGCAGCCTCCCCGGGGTTGAAGCTTTCTTT,CASSLPGVEAFF
TRBJ2-7,TRBD1,15,TRBV18,-,TGTGCCAGCTCACATCCGGGACAGGGGTCCTACGAGCAGTACTTC,CASSHPGQGSYEQYF
TRBJ1-2,TRBD1,14,TRBV27,-,TGTGCCAGCAGCCCTGGAACAGGGGACTATGGCTACACCTTC,CASSPGTGDYGYTF
TRBJ1-6,-,13,TRBV5-4,-,TGTGCCAGCAGCTTTTTGTCGGATTCACCCCTCCACTTT,CASSFLSDSPLHF
TRBJ2-1,TRBD1,19,TRBV12-5,-,TGTGCTAGTGGTTTGGTAAAGGGAATGGGGACAGGGGTTAGCGATGAGCAGTTCTTC,CASGLVKGMGTGVSDEQFF
TRBJ2-3,TRBD2,15,TRBV19,-,TGTGCCAGTACTCGCCTAGCGGGGGGGGGAGATACGCAGTATTTT,CASTRLAGGGDTQYF
TRBJ2-2,-,14,TRBV7-3,once,TGTGCCAGCAGCCCGGGGCTAGCCGCCGGGGAGCTGTTTTTT,CASSPGLAAGELFF
TRBJ2-7,-,15,TRBV29-1,once,TGCAGCGTTGAACGTTTCCGGGACGGAGCCTACGAGCAGTACTTC,CSVERFRDGAYEQYF
TRBJ2-3,-,14,TRBV27,-,TGTGCCAGCAGTTTACCCAACGTAGGTGGTACGCAGTATTTT,CASSLPNVGGTQYF
TRBJ1-6,-,14,TRBV5-1,-,TGCGCCAGCAGCGGCGGGGATCGGAATTCACCCCTCCACTTT,CASSGGDRNSPLHF
TRBJ2-7,TRBD2,18,TRBV19,-,TGTGCCAGTAGTCCTATGGGCCGTCTAGCGGGAGAATTCTACGAGCAGTACTTC,CASSPMGRLAGEFYEQYF
TRBJ1-5,-,13,TRBV30,-,TGTGCCTGGGGTCGACAGTCAGGTCAGCCCCAGCATTTT,CAWGRQSGQPQHF
TRBJ1-4,-,15,TRBV11-2,-,TGTGCCAGCAGCCTTACGAGGACAACTAATGAAAAACTGTTTTTT,CASSLTRTTNEKLFF
TRBJ2-1,-,17,TRBV21-1,-,TGTGCCAGCAGCATAACCCTCCTCGTGAGCTCCTACAATGAGCAGTTCTTC,CASSITLLVSSYNEQFF
TRBJ1-6,-,15,TRBV6-5,-,TGTGCCAGCAGTTACGAGGGTTCCTATAATTCACCCCTCCACTTT,CASSYEGSYNSPLHF